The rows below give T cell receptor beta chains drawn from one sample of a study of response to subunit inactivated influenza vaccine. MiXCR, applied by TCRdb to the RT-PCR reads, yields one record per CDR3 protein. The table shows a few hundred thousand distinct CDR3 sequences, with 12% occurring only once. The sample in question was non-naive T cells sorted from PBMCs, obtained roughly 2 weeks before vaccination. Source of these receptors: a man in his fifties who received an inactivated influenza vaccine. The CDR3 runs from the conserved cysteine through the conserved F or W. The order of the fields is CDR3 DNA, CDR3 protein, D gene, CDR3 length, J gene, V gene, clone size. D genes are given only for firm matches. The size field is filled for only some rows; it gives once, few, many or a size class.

DNA: TGTGCCAGCAGCGGGGGCGGGGGGACAGCTAACACTGAAGCTTTCTTT
CDR3: CASSGGGGTANTEAFF
D: TRBD1
length: 16
J: TRBJ1-1
V: TRBV7-6
size: .

DNA: TGCAGTGCCCCGGTGCTCCCCCACCGGGCAGATACGCAGTATTTT
CDR3: CSAPVLPHRADTQYF
D: .
length: 15
J: TRBJ2-3
V: TRBV20-1
size: many

DNA: TGCGCCAGCAGCCGCAGAGTCGGACTCGACATTGGCTACACCTTC
CDR3: CASSRRVGLDIGYTF
D: .
length: 15
J: TRBJ1-2
V: TRBV4-3
size: few

DNA: TGTGCCAGCAGCTTAGCCGTTGAGCAGTTCTTC
CDR3: CASSLAVEQFF
D: .
length: 11
J: TRBJ2-1
V: TRBV7-9
size: many

DNA: TGTGCCAGCAGTTACTCTTGGGGTAACGCCAAAAACATTCAGTACTTC
CDR3: CASSYSWGNAKNIQYF
D: .
length: 16
J: TRBJ2-4
V: TRBV6-5
size: .

DNA: TGCGCCAGCAGCTTGGAAGGGTCCCACTACAATGAGCAGTTCTTC
CDR3: CASSLEGSHYNEQFF
D: .
length: 15
J: TRBJ2-1
V: TRBV5-1
size: .

DNA: TGTGCCAGCAGTTACTCGGTGGGAGATACGCAGTATTTT
CDR3: CASSYSVGDTQYF
D: .
length: 13
J: TRBJ2-3
V: TRBV6-5
size: .

DNA: TGTGCCAGCAGCTCAAGACTAGCCACCACCGGGGAGCTGTTTTTT
CDR3: CASSSRLATTGELFF
D: TRBD2
length: 15
J: TRBJ2-2
V: TRBV7-2
size: few

DNA: TGCGCCAGCAGCCAGCTCGAGACGCCACCCTACGAGCAGTACTTC
CDR3: CASSQLETPPYEQYF
D: .
length: 15
J: TRBJ2-7
V: TRBV5-1
size: many

DNA: TGCAGCGCGACACCCGCGGGCACAGATACGCAGTATTTT
CDR3: CSATPAGTDTQYF
D: .
length: 13
J: TRBJ2-3
V: TRBV29-1
size: many